This T cell receptor (beta chain) was identified during a study of blood T cell repertoires in COVID-19. Study context: Sites in the United States, Italy and Spain provided acute and convalescent COVID-19 samples. Sources were T cells, B-cell-depleted T cells, or PBMCs; the material itself was cDNA or gDNA.

Deletions cut 7 bases from V and 4 bases from J, with 17 bases between. The CDR3 has 15 residues. The germline gives CDR1 LNHDA, CDR2 SQIVND (reference sequence). Only in-frame clones appear in the TCRdb table, and some are missing; sequencing was by immunoSEQ multiplex PCR. The sample yields about 240,000 clones, more than 85% seen once. The TCR sequence derives from an older woman with active or convalescent COVID-19. Material: peripheral blood. V usage is TRBV19 and J usage is TRBJ1-5; the D is unclear. CDR3 region: CASTPNRAGNQPQHF. CDR3 coding DNA: TGTGCCAGTACCCCAAACCGGGCGGGGAATCAGCCCCAGCATTTT.